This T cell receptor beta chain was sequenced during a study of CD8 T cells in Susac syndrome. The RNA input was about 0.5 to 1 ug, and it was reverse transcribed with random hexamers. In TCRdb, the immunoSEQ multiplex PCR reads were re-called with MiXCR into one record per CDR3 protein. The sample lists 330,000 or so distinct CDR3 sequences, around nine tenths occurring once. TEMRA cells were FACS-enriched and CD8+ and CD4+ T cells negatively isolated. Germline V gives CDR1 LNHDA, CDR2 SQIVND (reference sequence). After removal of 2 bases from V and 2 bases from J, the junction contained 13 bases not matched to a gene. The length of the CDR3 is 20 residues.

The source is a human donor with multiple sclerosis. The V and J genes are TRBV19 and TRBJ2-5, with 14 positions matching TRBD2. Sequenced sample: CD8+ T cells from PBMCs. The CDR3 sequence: CASSIYEVGLAGGPQETQYF. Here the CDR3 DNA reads TGTGCCAGTAGTATATACGAAGTCGGACTAGCGGGGGGCCCACAAGAGACCCAGTACTTC.